This entry lists 14 T cell receptor beta chains sequenced from one sample in a study of CD8 T cells in Susac syndrome (dated by TCRdb to between 2018 and 2020). Preparation of the library involved the immunoSEQ multiplex PCR assay. RNA was extracted using the RNeasy kit, and roughly 0.5 to 1 ug of the RNA was reverse transcribed with random hexamers. The raw public reads went through TCRdb reprocessing: fastp at Q25, MiXCR clone calling, in-frame beta chains kept. Here each entry gathers all rows of one CDR3 protein and keeps the most common genes and DNA. The sample profile shows some 130,000 distinct CDR3 sequences; roughly 94% of them were found once. Clones ranked in the top ten supply approximately 0.17% of the sample. Input material: CD8+ T cells from PBMCs. The receptors originated from a human donor with Susac syndrome.

The V gene is TRBV9, the J gene TRBJ1-2; D is perhaps TRBD1 (5 bases). Germline CDR1 reads SGDLS; CDR2 reads YYNGEE. V was clipped by 3 bases and J by 2 bases, with 8 bases between them. The CDR3 runs to 13 residues. CDR3 sequence reads: CASSEGRNYGYTF. The CDR3 coding sequence is TGTGCCAGCAGCGAGGGACGGAACTATGGCTACACCTTC.

The chain is built from TRBV12-3 or TRBV12-4 and TRBJ2-2; D ambiguous. The CDR3 extends over 16 amino acids. V shed 2 bases and J shed 0 bases, with 10 bases lying between them. This chain's CDR3 is CASSLWAGPNTGELFF. In DNA form, the CDR3 reads TGTGCCAGCAGTTTATGGGCCGGCCCGAACACCGGGGAGCTGTTTTTT.

This chain links TRBV29-1 with TRBJ2-7, with 11 bases that match TRBD1. The ends lost 1 base at V and 4 bases at J; junction bases unmatched: 9. The CDR3 consists of 16 residues. Germline CDR1 is SQVTM and CDR2 is ANQGSEA. This chain's CDR3 is CSVEGGTGGPAYEQYF. CDR3 DNA: TGCAGCGTTGAAGGAGGGACAGGGGGTCCTGCGTACGAGCAGTACTTC.

The chain combines TRBV28 with TRBJ2-5; the match to TRBD2 covers 8 bases. V was pared by 5 bases and J by 2 bases, with 19 bases of the junction left unmatched. CDR3 size: 19 residues. From germline, CDR1 is MDHEN and CDR2 SYDVKM. As DNA, the CDR3 is TGTGCCAGCAGTCCGAACCCGGTAGGGGCTAGCGGGTATCAAGAGACCCAGTACTTC. This translates into CASSPNPVGASGYQETQYF.

This chain connects TRBV12-3 or TRBV12-4 to TRBJ2-7; 7 bases map to TRBD1. This CDR3 is built from 15 residues. Trimming cost V 5 bases and J 3 bases; bases outside gene matches: 10. The CDR3 protein is CASSATGTVYYEQYF. The CDR3 coding sequence is TGTGCCAGCAGTGCTACCGGGACAGTTTACTACGAGCAGTACTTC.

In DNA, the CDR3 is TGCAGTGCTAGAGATTGGACCGGGAGGGCCGAGTTGGAGACCCAGTACTTC. Translating gives CSARDWTGRAELETQYF. This chain uses TRBV20-1 with TRBJ2-5; TRBD2 matches 8 bases. Germline values: CDR1 DFQATT, CDR2 SNEGSKA (reference sequence). J was trimmed by 5 bases and V by 0 bases; bases with no gene match: 14. CDR3 size: 17 residues.

V usage is TRBV9 and J usage is TRBJ2-3; the D gene is possibly TRBD2 (6 bases). This CDR3 comprises 13 residues. V dropped 3 bases and J dropped 6 bases, with 11 bases sitting between them. Per the germline V gene, CDR1 is SGDLS and CDR2 is YYNGEE. The CDR3 sequence: CASSDGREDTQYF. As DNA, the CDR3 is TGTGCCAGCAGCGACGGACGGGAGGATACGCAGTATTTT.

The chain combines TRBV27 with TRBJ2-4, with TRBD2 as a possible D gene (5 bases). Germline CDR1 MNHEY, CDR2 SMNVEV (reference sequence). V lost 2 bases to trimming and J lost 7 bases, with 12 bases between them. The CDR3 consists of 14 residues. In nucleotides, the CDR3 is TGTGCCAGCAGTTTAGCGGGTTACGGGAACATTCAGTACTTC. This translates into CASSLAGYGNIQYF.

V is TRBV7-9 and J is TRBJ2-6; D is unclear. Trimming took off 3 bases at V and 14 bases at J, with 5 bases between the two ends. Germline V CDR1 and CDR2: SEHNR, FQNEAQ (reference sequence). This CDR3 has 10 residues. CDR3 loop: CASSFAFLTF. The CDR3 nucleotides read TGTGCCAGCAGCTTCGCCTTCCTGACTTTC. The full variable domain, with the rest looked up from reference TRBV7-9 and TRBJ2-6, is DTGVSQNPRHKITKRGQNVTFRCDPISEHNRLYWYRQTLGQGPEFLTYFQNEAQLEKSRLLSDRFSAERPKGSFSTLEIQRTEQGDSAMYLCASSFAFLTFGAGSRLTVL.

The CDR3 spells CASSQARTSGNTIYF. Written as DNA, the CDR3 is TGCGCCAGCAGCCAAGCCCGGACCTCTGGAAACACCATATATTTT. The rearrangement uses TRBV4-1 and TRBJ1-3; no clear D gene. CDR1 is MGHRA and CDR2 is YSYEKL in the germline V gene. V was clipped by 1 base and J by 0 bases, with 7 bases between them. CDR3 length equals 15 residues.

Points on this clonotype: A junction end diverges from the germline sequence, so it may reflect a read error. The chain uses TRBV25-1 and TRBJ2-3; tentatively, D is TRBD2 (6 bases). The germline CDR1 and CDR2 sequences are MGHDK and SYGVNS. This CDR3 has 16 residues. For the CDR3, the DNA is TGTGCCAGCATTGAATCGCCGGGAGTGGAGACAGATACGCAGTATTTT. Its protein is CASIESPGVETDTQYF.

The CDR3 DNA reads as TGTGCCAGCAGCTTGGGCTTCGGAGACAATGAGCAGTTCTTC. Protein: CASSLGFGDNEQFF. This chain connects TRBV5-6 to TRBJ2-1; no clear D gene. The V end lost 0 bases, the J end lost 5 bases, and 9 bases lay between the germline ends. CDR1 is SGHDT, CDR2 YYEEEE, per germline. This CDR3 has 14 residues.

The chain recombines TRBV29-1 with TRBJ2-7; perhaps D is TRBD1 or TRBD2 (6 bases each). V was pared by 5 bases and J by 1 base, with 12 bases between. Germline-derived CDR1 and CDR2 are SQVTM and ANQGSEA. CDR3 length equals 13 residues. This CDR3 is CSVKGGLSYEQYF. DNA of the CDR3: TGCAGCGTTAAGGGGGGACTTTCCTACGAGCAGTACTTC.

The genes are TRBV20-1 and TRBJ2-7, with 8 bases fitting TRBD1. Germline V gene sequence: CDR1 DFQATT, CDR2 SNEGSKA (reference sequence). Trimming took 6 bases from V and 5 from J; bases not matched to a gene: 9. The CDR3 is 13 amino acids. CDR3 nucleotide sequence: TGCAGTGCCCCGACAGGGGATTTCGACGAGCAGTACTTC. It codes for CSAPTGDFDEQYF.